This T cell receptor beta chain emerged from a study of regulatory T cells in long-lasting Graves disease (dated by TCRdb to the early 2020s). At the level of the whole study: Persistent Graves' disease was defined as persistently positive TSH receptor autoantibodies together with antithyroid drug treatment for over 5 years. Persistent Graves' disease patients in the clinical cohort had taken antithyroid drugs for 9 to 11 years on average. This study used TCR sequencing and RNA sequencing of peripheral blood to compare persistent Graves' disease patients against newly diagnosed Graves' disease patients. A total of approximately 35 samples underwent TCR sequencing: roughly 13 from persistent and some 20 from newly diagnosed Graves' disease patients. The study took place in China and was registered as a clinical trial.

The germline V gene (reference sequence) gives CDR1 as DFQATT and CDR2 as SNEGSKA. The CDR3 goes from the cysteine to the phenylalanine over 13 residues. Only the CDR3 part of the read is kept: 39 bases, read in frame from the first base. V is pared back by 7 bases and J by 4 bases, with 16 bases lying between the germline termini. The investigation overall reported the following: Lower TCR Shannon entropy and fewer highly expanded clones were observed in persistent Graves' disease patients than in newly diagnosed patients, which suggested clonal expansion. Sequencing and analysis were restricted to the TCR beta chain. Peripheral blood alone was examined, since thyroid tissue, which constituted the primary lesion, could not be accessed. Persistent disease showed preferential use of TRBV28, TRBJ1-2 and TRBJ2-5, whereas newly diagnosed disease favored TRBV20-1 and TRBJ2-1. The authors noted that the small sample size was a limitation that may lower accuracy. Persistent patients shared more public clonotypes among themselves (2,741) than newly diagnosed patients did (about 1,000).

This clonotype came up many times. Its cognate antigen has yet to be identified. Base qualities are not recorded, but no much larger clone differs from it by a single base. The intended sense of this specimen's time point label: persistent/refractory GD, antithyroid drugs over 5 years with positive TRAb. For both TCR sequencing and RNA sequencing, RNA was extracted from PBMCs using TRIzol. The diagnosis of Graves' disease followed American Thyroid Association guidelines. Patients were recruited from an endocrinology department in Xi'an, China. Each patient gave approximately 9 milliliters of peripheral blood, collected in an EDTA anticoagulant tube. Ficoll Paque Plus density gradient separation was used to isolate PBMCs, and no further T cell sorting was done. RNA quality was checked with an Agilent 2100 Bioanalyzer and agarose gel, and concentration with a NanoDrop 2000. Receptors were amplified or captured by multiplex PCR. Instrument used: Illumina HiSeq 4000. iRepertoire HTBI primers and Arm-PCR amplification of CDR3 regions were used to construct TCR beta libraries. Before sequencing, the PCR products underwent gel purification. In the source study's methods: Across samples, about 63 TRBV and around 15 TRBJ segments were identified and used for gene usage analysis of CDR3 amino acid clonotypes. COPE and FqMerger were used to merge filtered high-quality paired reads into contigs. Contigs were aligned with BLAST to IMGT TRBV, TRBD and TRBJ reference genes, and CDR3 was defined per IMGT. Clonotypes above 0.1% frequency were classified as highly expanded clones. Shannon entropy served as the measure of repertoire diversity, while the Gini coefficient captured V-J evenness. A clonotype found in more than one individual was treated as public. TCRdb handled the public reads itself, with Q25 trimming in fastp and clone calling in MiXCR, and kept productive beta chains. Every CDR3 protein is listed once, alongside the most common genes and DNA of its rows. These V and J calls derive from TCRdb rather than the authors' analysis. For this sample the table gives some 440,000 distinct CDR3 sequences, of which about 20% were detected only once. In total, the top ten clones hold 6.5% to 8% of the sample.

This receptor was identified in a female donor with Graves disease. The rearranged segments are TRBV20-1 and TRBJ1-2; the D gene is possibly TRBD1, with 5 bases matching. The input for sequencing was peripheral blood mononuclear cells (PBMCs), taken when the disease was refractory, from a patient treated with antithyroid drugs. CDR3 protein: CSGRHRLGYGYTF. In nucleotides, the sequence is TGCAGTGGCCGACACAGGCTGGGCTATGGCTACACCTTC.